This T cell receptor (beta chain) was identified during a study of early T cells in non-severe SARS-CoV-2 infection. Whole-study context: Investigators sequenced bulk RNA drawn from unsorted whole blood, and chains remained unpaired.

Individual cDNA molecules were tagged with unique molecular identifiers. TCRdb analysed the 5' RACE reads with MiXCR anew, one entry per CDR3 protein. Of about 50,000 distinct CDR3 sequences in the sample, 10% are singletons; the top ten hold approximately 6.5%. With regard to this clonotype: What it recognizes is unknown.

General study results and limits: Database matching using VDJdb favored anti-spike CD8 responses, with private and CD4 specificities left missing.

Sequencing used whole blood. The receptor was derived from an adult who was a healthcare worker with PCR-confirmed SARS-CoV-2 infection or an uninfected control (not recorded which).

In nucleotides, the CDR3 is TGTGCCACCAGTCTTACTTTTAAGGTCGCTGAAGCTTTCTTT. It codes for CATSLTFKVAEAFF. J is TRBJ1-1 and V is TRBV15; D not resolved. The CDR3 totals 14 residues. The germline V and J ends were trimmed by 6 bases and 6 bases, with 17 bases remaining between them. The germline gives CDR1 LNHNV, CDR2 YYDKDF (reference sequence). Drawing the rest from reference TRBV15 and TRBJ1-1, the complete variable domain is DAMVIQNPRYQVTQFGKPVTLSCSQTLNHNVMYWYQQKSSQAPKLLFHYYDKDFNNEADTPDNFQSRRPNTSFCFLDIRSPGLGDTAMYLCATSLTFKVAEAFFGQGTRLTVV.